This TCR beta chain stems from a study of cytomegalovirus exposure and HLA in healthy donors. Broader study findings: In an earlier analysis, most TCR beta V segments were productive about 87% or about 30% of the time. The authors enumerated roughly 160 TCR beta chains as linked to cytomegalovirus. Most subjects' HLA-A and HLA-B alleles were reportedly predicted from TCR beta sequences. Specificity for CMV antigens was confirmed in vitro for a few of the CMV-associated chains.

The V segment lost 2 bases and the J segment 5 bases; nucleotides outside the gene matches: 4. The CDR3 extends over 14 amino acids. Germline lookup yields CDR1 SNHLY and CDR2 FYNNEI. 13 Jbeta primers and 60 Vbeta primers were used for the PCR. Method: immunoSEQ multiplex PCR; TCRdb's copy keeps in-frame clones and lacks some. Of some 150,000 clones listed, around 79% were seen once; the top ten hold 6% to 6.5%. As regards this clone: Its antigen is currently unknown.

Sequences were obtained from PBMCs. The rearrangement links TRBV2 to TRBJ2-5; 8 nucleotides match TRBD1. The clonotype was recovered from a man aged 50 to 59 in good health and CMV-seropositive. CDR3 sequence reads: CASSENGQGETQYF. CDR3 nucleotide sequence: TGTGCCAGCAGTGAAAATGGACAGGGTGAGACCCAGTACTTC.